The following is a T cell receptor beta chain sequence with its context. This record comes from a study of blood T cell repertoires in COVID-19. On the study more broadly: COVID-19 samples from acute and convalescent phases originated in the United States, Italy and Spain. The cDNA or gDNA used as material had been derived from T cells, B-cell-depleted T cells, or PBMCs.

Per the study methods: Estimation of nucleated cell counts was performed using reference gene primer amplification. Method: immunoSEQ multiplex PCR; TCRdb's copy keeps in-frame clones and lacks some. V and J calls and clone size are copied from that table; D and trimming were computed from the DNA. This sample has 110,000 or so clones; about 85% occur once, and the top ten carry around 4.1%. The germline CDR1 and CDR2 sequences are LNHDA and SQIVND (reference sequence). V lost 5 bases and J 7 bases, leaving 8 bases between the germline ends. The CDR3 spans 11 residues. This rearrangement joins TRBV19 to TRBJ2-5; weak D call: TRBD2 (5 bases). The source material was peripheral blood. The TCR was taken from a man between 50 and 59 years old with acute or convalescent COVID-19. This chain's CDR3 is CASSAAATQYF. Written as DNA, the CDR3 is TGTGCCAGTAGTGCAGCGGCGACCCAGTACTTC.